Shown below are 27 T cell receptor beta chains from a single sample sequenced in a study of T-cell reconstitution after alpha-beta-depleted transplantation in children. During its preparation, the TCRbeta library received unique molecular identifiers. TCRdb re-derived calls from the PCR reads in MiXCR, one entry per CDR3 protein. The sample includes just under 250,000 distinct CDR3 sequences, roughly a quarter of them seen just once. The sample consisted of PBMCs, taken before TCRalphabeta/CD19-depleted stem cell transplant. These TCRs come from a girl under 10 years old with Fanconi anemia, due to receive a stem cell transplant.

The gene calls are TRBV28 and TRBJ2-5, with 9 bases aligning to TRBD2. The CDR3 has 14 amino acids. Germline CDR1 reads MDHEN; CDR2 reads SYDVKM. J lost 4 bases, V lost 3 bases, and 3 bases had no gene match. The CDR3 loop reads CASSFAGGRETQYF. CDR3 bases: TGTGCCAGCAGTTTTGCGGGGGGGCGAGAGACCCAGTACTTC. The full variable domain, rest sourced from reference TRBV28 and TRBJ2-5, is DVKVTQSSRYLVKRTGEKVFLECVQDMDHENMFWYRQDPGLGLRLIYFSYDVKMKEKGDIPEGYSVSREKKERFSLILESASTNQTSMYLCASSFAGGRETQYFGPGTRLLVL.

The chain carries TRBV20-1 and TRBJ2-1; the D is unclear. The CDR3 runs to 15 residues. The ends were cut back, 0 bases at V and 2 bases at J, with 11 bases in the middle. The germline V gene has CDR1 DFQATT and CDR2 SNEGSKA (reference sequence). CDR3 amino acids: CSARDLGGTYNEQFF. DNA for the CDR3: TGCAGTGCTAGAGATTTAGGCGGTACCTACAATGAGCAGTTCTTC.

In its sample, this clonotype was seen a few times. V and J are TRBV11-2 and TRBJ2-2; D possibly matches TRBD1 or TRBD2 (6 bases each). The germline gives CDR1 SGHAT, CDR2 FQNNGV. V dropped 5 bases and J dropped 1 base, with 11 bases sitting between them. The CDR3 runs 15 residues. CDR3 DNA sequence: TGTGCCAGCAGCCGGGGGCAAGGGAACACCGGGGAGCTGTTTTTT. This translates into CASSRGQGNTGELFF. Full variable domain (rest looked up from reference TRBV11-2 and TRBJ2-2): EAGVAQSPRYKIIEKRQSVAFWCNPISGHATLYWYQQILGQGPKLLIQFQNNGVVDDSQLPKDRFSAERLKGVDSTLKIQPAKLEDSAVYLCASSRGQGNTGELFFGEGSRLTVL.

The chain carries TRBV7-9 and TRBJ2-2, with D uncertain. This CDR3 has 16 residues. With 6 bases removed from V and 0 bases from J, the gap between germline ends came to 14 bases. Germline values: CDR1 SEHNR, CDR2 FQNEAQ (reference sequence). This CDR3 is CASSYPERANTGELFF. CDR3 DNA: TGTGCCAGCAGTTACCCGGAGAGAGCGAACACCGGGGAGCTGTTTTTT. Full variable domain (outside the CDR3, taken from reference TRBV7-9 and TRBJ2-2): DTGVSQNPRHKITKRGQNVTFRCDPISEHNRLYWYRQTLGQGPEFLTYFQNEAQLEKSRLLSDRFSAERPKGSFSTLEIQRTEQGDSAMYLCASSYPERANTGELFFGEGSRLTVL.

A few counts support this clonotype. The chain is built from TRBV29-1 and TRBJ1-3; TRBD1 aligns across 7 bases. J gave up 8 bases and V 1 base, and 5 bases lay outside the gene matches. The CDR3 contains 13 residues. From germline, CDR1 is SQVTM and CDR2 ANQGSEA. The CDR3 loop reads CSVEGQGWDTIYF. For the CDR3, the DNA is TGCAGCGTTGAAGGACAGGGATGGGACACCATATATTTT.

This clonotype has at least ten counts. This sequence joins TRBV12-3 or TRBV12-4 and TRBJ2-3, with D unresolved. The CDR3 sequence is 15 residues long. V gave up 4 bases and J gave up 0 bases, with 11 bases separating them. DNA of the CDR3: TGTGCCAGCAGTTCCCTCCGGTCTAGCACAGATACGCAGTATTTT. This codes for CASSSLRSSTDTQYF.

J is TRBJ1-1 and V is TRBV4-2, with D perhaps TRBD1 (6 bases). V shed 5 bases and J shed 0 bases, with 10 bases lying between them. Looked up from germline, CDR1 is LGHNA and CDR2 is YNFKEQ. The CDR3 consists of 14 residues. The CDR3 coding sequence is TGTGCCAGCAGCAGCCAGGGGATGAACACTGAAGCTTTCTTT. Translated, it gives CASSSQGMNTEAFF.

This clonotype has a handful of counts. The chain recombines TRBV29-1 with TRBJ2-4; D not resolved. The CDR3 runs 13 residues. Germline CDR1 reads SQVTM; CDR2 reads ANQGSEA. The ends were cut back, 7 bases at V and 0 bases at J, with 10 bases in the middle. The CDR3 DNA follows: TGCAGCGGCCGTATAGCAGCCAAAAACATTCAGTACTTC. It encodes CSGRIAAKNIQYF.

This clonotype was counted many times. The chain joins TRBV20-1 to TRBJ2-7; 8 bases align to TRBD1. CDR1 and CDR2 (germline): DFQATT, SNEGSKA (reference sequence). This CDR3 has 14 amino acids. The V gene end was trimmed by 2 bases and the J gene end by 4 bases; junction bases not matched to a gene: 7. The CDR3 DNA follows: TGCAGTGCTAGACGGACAGGGACTTCGTACGAGCAGTACTTC. It yields the protein CSARRTGTSYEQYF.

This clonotype was seen a few times. This sequence may be a read error, since a much larger clone differs from it by one base. The chain employs TRBV29-1 and TRBJ2-1; the match to TRBD1 covers 7 bases. CDR3 length equals 12 residues. Germline trimming cut 8 bases from V and 5 bases from J; bases unmatched to any gene: 6. Germline V gene lookup returns CDR1 SQVTM and CDR2 ANQGSEA. The CDR3 sequence is CSSGDSHNEQFF. CDR3 bases: TGCAGCTCCGGGGACAGCCACAATGAGCAGTTCTTC.

This clonotype was counted at least ten times. The chain combines TRBV20-1 with TRBJ2-4; 9 nucleotides align to TRBD2. Trimming cost V 0 bases and J 15 bases; bases outside gene matches: 12. CDR3 length: 14 residues. Germline values: CDR1 DFQATT, CDR2 SNEGSKA (reference sequence). The CDR3 DNA reads as TGCAGTGCTAGAGACCACCTCTCCGCGGGAGGGGGGTACTTC. Its protein is CSARDHLSAGGGYF.

This clonotype has at least ten counts. The V and J genes are TRBV6-5 and TRBJ1-4, with D possibly TRBD1 on 5 matching bases. The germline CDR1 and CDR2 sequences are MNHEY and SVGAGI. Trimming removed 0 bases at V and 6 bases at J, with 8 bases between. CDR3 length equals 14 residues. The DNA of the CDR3 is TGTGCCAGCAGTTACTCATTAGGGGATGAAAAACTGTTTTTT. Protein product: CASSYSLGDEKLFF.

The chain links TRBV7-9 to TRBJ2-1; 8 nucleotides align to TRBD1. V gave up 7 bases and J gave up 4 bases; unmatched junction bases: 3. The CDR3 has 13 amino acids. CDR1 is SEHNR, CDR2 FQNEAQ, per germline (reference sequence). The CDR3 protein is CASTTGGYNEQFF. CDR3 DNA: TGTGCCAGCACAACAGGGGGGTACAATGAGCAGTTCTTC. Supplemented by reference TRBV7-9 and TRBJ2-1, the full variable domain reads DTGVSQNPRHKITKRGQNVTFRCDPISEHNRLYWYRQTLGQGPEFLTYFQNEAQLEKSRLLSDRFSAERPKGSFSTLEIQRTEQGDSAMYLCASTTGGYNEQFFGPGTRLTVL.

The chain carries TRBV4-2 and TRBJ2-7; D is unclear. This CDR3 is 16 amino acids long. Between the trimmed V and J ends, which lost 4 bases and 2 bases, there was a span of 18 bases. CDR1 and CDR2 (germline): LGHNA, YNFKEQ. CDR3 protein: CASSRVAITRTYEQYF. The CDR3 coding sequence is TGTGCCAGCAGCCGTGTTGCGATAACCCGAACCTACGAGCAGTACTTC.

The V and J genes are TRBV20-1 and TRBJ2-1; D is unclear. The CDR3 is 12 residues long. With 0 bases removed from V and 10 bases from J, the gap between germline ends came to 10 bases. Germline-derived CDR1 and CDR2 are DFQATT and SNEGSKA (reference sequence). CDR3 loop: CSARDQSSEQFF. In DNA form, the CDR3 reads TGCAGTGCTAGAGATCAGTCGAGCGAGCAGTTCTTC.

This sequence joins TRBV6-1 and TRBJ2-7, with 11 bases identical to TRBD2. Per the germline V gene, CDR1 is MNHNS and CDR2 is SASEGT. CDR3 size: 15 residues. J was trimmed by 2 bases and V by 5 bases; bases with no gene match: 5. CDR3 sequence reads: CASSPGTSGPYEQYF. CDR3 nucleotide sequence: TGTGCCAGCAGTCCCGGGACTAGCGGACCCTACGAGCAGTACTTC.

Only a few counts were recorded for this clonotype. The chain employs TRBV20-1 and TRBJ2-3; possible D gene TRBD1, 5 bases. V dropped 6 bases and J dropped 1 base, with 17 bases sitting between them. The germline CDR1 and CDR2 sequences are DFQATT and SNEGSKA (reference sequence). The CDR3 covers 15 residues. The CDR3 spells CSATIAGFGTDTQYF. CDR3 sequence (DNA): TGCAGTGCCACAATAGCAGGGTTCGGCACAGATACGCAGTATTTT.

This clonotype appeared many times. The V gene is TRBV9, the J gene TRBJ2-1, with 11 bases matching TRBD1. Unmatched junction bases numbered 7, after V lost 4 bases and J lost 7 bases. The CDR3 is made up of 15 amino acids. Germline loops: CDR1 SGDLS, CDR2 YYNGEE. Here the CDR3 DNA reads TGTGCCAGCAGCCAACCCGGACAGGGGGCGAATGAGCAGTTCTTC. It specifies CASSQPGQGANEQFF.

The V and J genes are TRBV29-1 and TRBJ2-7, with TRBD1 identical over 8 bases. Germline V gene lookup returns CDR1 SQVTM and CDR2 ANQGSEA. This CDR3 contains 13 residues. V trimming: 2 bases; J trimming: 4 bases; junction bases outside the gene matches: 4. The CDR3 is CSVELDRGYEQYF. CDR3 nucleotides: TGCAGCGTTGAACTAGACAGGGGATACGAGCAGTACTTC.

This chain uses TRBV20-1 with TRBJ2-1; D unresolved. This CDR3 has 13 residues. Trimming removed 1 base at V and 7 bases at J, with 11 bases between. The germline CDR1 and CDR2 sequences are DFQATT and SNEGSKA (reference sequence). CDR3 bases: TGCAGTGCTAGAGCGCGTCGATGGAATGAGCAGTTCTTC. This sequence encodes CSARARRWNEQFF.

J is TRBJ2-1 and V is TRBV20-1; 8 nucleotides line up with TRBD2. Looked up from germline, CDR1 is DFQATT and CDR2 is SNEGSKA (reference sequence). The trim removed 2 bases at V and 3 bases at J, leaving 9 bases unmatched. The CDR3 is 16 residues long. For the CDR3, the DNA is TGCAGTGCTAGAAACAAAGCGGGAGCCAACTACAATGAGCAGTTCTTC. As protein: CSARNKAGANYNEQFF.

This clonotype was observed at least ten times. The chain is built from TRBV28 and TRBJ1-6, with D possibly matching TRBD1 (5 bases). The length of the CDR3 is 12 residues. The V end was cut by 8 bases, the J end by 8 bases, with 10 bases between. From germline, CDR1 is MDHEN and CDR2 SYDVKM. In DNA, the CDR3 is TGTGCCAGCTGTCAGGGCGATTCACCCCTCCACTTT. It is translated as CASCQGDSPLHF.

This clonotype was counted a few times. The chain is built from TRBV25-1 and TRBJ2-2; TRBD1 or TRBD2 may be the D gene (5 bases each). Germline CDR1 MGHDK, CDR2 SYGVNS. The CDR3 totals 15 residues. The ends were cut back, 2 bases at V and 6 bases at J, with 13 bases in the middle. The CDR3 sequence is CASSEEGWYPGELFF. In DNA, the CDR3 is TGTGCCAGCAGTGAAGAGGGGTGGTATCCCGGGGAGCTGTTTTTT.

There are a few counts of this clonotype. The rearrangement joins TRBV19 to TRBJ2-6; D gene ambiguous. The V gene's germline CDR1 is LNHDA and CDR2 SQIVND (reference sequence). The CDR3 length is 13 residues. The V end lost 3 bases, the J end lost 2 bases, and 2 bases lay between the germline ends. The CDR3 DNA follows: TGTGCCAGTAGTATTCCTGGGGCCAACGTCCTGACTTTC. Its protein product is CASSIPGANVLTF.

In its sample, this clonotype was seen many times. The chain has TRBV9 and TRBJ2-6, with 7 bases matching TRBD1. Germline CDR1 and CDR2: SGDLS and YYNGEE. This CDR3 is built from 19 residues. Trimming removed 2 bases from V and 0 bases from J; junction bases left unmatched: 11. DNA for the CDR3: TGTGCCAGCAGCGTTCTACAGGGGCTCCCTCTCTCTGGGGCCAACGTCCTGACTTTC. Residues: CASSVLQGLPLSGANVLTF. The whole variable domain, filled in from reference TRBV9 and TRBJ2-6, reads DSGVTQTPKHLITATGQRVTLRCSPRSGDLSVYWYQQSLDQGLQFLIQYYNGEERAKGNILERFSAQQFPDLHSELNLSSLELGDSALYFCASSVLQGLPLSGANVLTFGAGSRLTVL.

This clonotype was observed a few times. The chain has TRBV29-1 and TRBJ2-7; D gene unclear. Germline lookup yields CDR1 SQVTM and CDR2 ANQGSEA. The CDR3 spans 11 residues. V dropped 5 bases and J dropped 6 bases, with 11 bases sitting between them. For the CDR3, the DNA is TGCAGCGTTCGCTCGGTTGGCGAGCAGTACTTC. Translating gives CSVRSVGEQYF.

This clonotype showed up just a few times. The J gene is TRBJ2-3, the V gene TRBV29-1; unclear D gene. Per germline, CDR1 SQVTM and CDR2 ANQGSEA. V lost 4 bases to trimming and J lost 2 bases, with 10 bases between them. The CDR3 totals 13 residues. In DNA form, the CDR3 reads TGCAGCGTTGGCCCTAGATTCACAGATACGCAGTATTTT. Translated: CSVGPRFTDTQYF.